This TCR beta chain was identified during a study of T cell repertoires in cytomegalovirus infection. Study details: Public TCR beta signatures indicated both CMV infection and matching HLA type. Study results and limitations: There were HLA-C-restricted CMV-specific TCR beta clonotypes dominating the ex vivo response. Of the TCR beta families, the public ones yielded a cumulative frequency that identified carriers of CMV plus the relevant HLA.

Via MiXCR, TCRdb re-called the reads, giving one row per CDR3 protein. The data hold about 920,000 distinct CDR3 sequences, with about a third observed a single time. In regard to this clonotype: Its specificity is unknown.

V shed 1 base and J 5 bases; nucleotides not matched to a gene: 5. This CDR3 comprises 15 residues. Per the germline V gene, CDR1 is MNHEY and CDR2 is SVGAGI. This material consisted of cultured CD8+ T cells from PBMCs, taken from culture after CMV antigen stimulation. The V and J genes are TRBV6-5 and TRBJ2-3; 8 nucleotides match TRBD1. The receptor was derived from a human donor in good health (CMV status not recorded). Some clones in this sample may be carry-over from other donors' samples. CDR3 DNA: TGTGCCAGCAGTTACTTAAGACAGGGGCGAGATACGCAGTATTTT. Translated: CASSYLRQGRDTQYF.